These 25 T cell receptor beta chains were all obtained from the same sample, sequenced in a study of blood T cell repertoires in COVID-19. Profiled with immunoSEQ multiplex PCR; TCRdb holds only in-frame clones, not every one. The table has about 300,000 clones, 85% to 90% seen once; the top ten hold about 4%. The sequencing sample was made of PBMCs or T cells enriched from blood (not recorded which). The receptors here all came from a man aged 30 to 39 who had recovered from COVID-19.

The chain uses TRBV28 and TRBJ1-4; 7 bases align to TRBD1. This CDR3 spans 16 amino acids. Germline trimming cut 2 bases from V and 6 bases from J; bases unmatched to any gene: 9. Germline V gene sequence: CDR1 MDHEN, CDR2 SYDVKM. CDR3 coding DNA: TGTGCCAGCAGTTTAGGACAGGCAGGGTTTGATGAAAAACTGTTTTTT. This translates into CASSLGQAGFDEKLFF.

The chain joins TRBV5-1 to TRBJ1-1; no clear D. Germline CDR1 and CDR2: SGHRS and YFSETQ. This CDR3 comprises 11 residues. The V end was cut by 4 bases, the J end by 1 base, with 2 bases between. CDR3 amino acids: CASSQNTEAFF. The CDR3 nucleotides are TGCGCCAGCAGCCAGAACACTGAAGCTTTCTTT.

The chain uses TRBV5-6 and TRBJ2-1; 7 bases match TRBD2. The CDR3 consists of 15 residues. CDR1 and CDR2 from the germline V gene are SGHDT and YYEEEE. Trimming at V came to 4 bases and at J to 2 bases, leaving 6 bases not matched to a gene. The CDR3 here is CASSGGGGPYNEQFF. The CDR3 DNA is TGTGCCAGCAGCGGCGGCGGGGGACCCTACAATGAGCAGTTCTTC.

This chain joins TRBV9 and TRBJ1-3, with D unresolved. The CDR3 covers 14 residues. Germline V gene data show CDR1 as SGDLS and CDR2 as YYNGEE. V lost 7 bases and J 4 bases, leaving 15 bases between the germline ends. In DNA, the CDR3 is TGTGCCAGCCGCCCGCTAGGTTCAGGAAACACCATATATTTT. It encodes CASRPLGSGNTIYF.

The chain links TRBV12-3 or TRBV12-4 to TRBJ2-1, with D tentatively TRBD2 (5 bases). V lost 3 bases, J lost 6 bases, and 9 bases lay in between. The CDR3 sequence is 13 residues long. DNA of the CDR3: TGTGCCAGCAGTTTTTGGACTGGCAATGAGCAGTTCTTC. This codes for CASSFWTGNEQFF.

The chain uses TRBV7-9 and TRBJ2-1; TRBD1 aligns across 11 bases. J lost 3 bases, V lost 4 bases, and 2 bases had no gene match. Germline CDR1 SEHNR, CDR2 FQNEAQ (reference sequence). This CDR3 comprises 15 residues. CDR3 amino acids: CASSSGTGGYNEQFF. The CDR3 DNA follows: TGTGCCAGCAGCTCCGGGACAGGGGGCTACAATGAGCAGTTCTTC.

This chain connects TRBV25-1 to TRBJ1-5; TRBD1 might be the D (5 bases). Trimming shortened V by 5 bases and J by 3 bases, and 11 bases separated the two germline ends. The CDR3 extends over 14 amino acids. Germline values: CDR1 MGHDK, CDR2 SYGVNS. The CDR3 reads CASSRTGPNQPQHF. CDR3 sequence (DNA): TGTGCCAGCAGTAGAACAGGCCCCAATCAGCCCCAGCATTTT.

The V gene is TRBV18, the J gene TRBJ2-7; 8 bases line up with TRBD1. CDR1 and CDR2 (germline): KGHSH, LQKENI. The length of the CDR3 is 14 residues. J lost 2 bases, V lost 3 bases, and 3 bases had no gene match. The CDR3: CASSPLTGAYEQYF. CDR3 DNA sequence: TGTGCCAGCTCACCTTTGACAGGGGCCTACGAGCAGTACTTC.

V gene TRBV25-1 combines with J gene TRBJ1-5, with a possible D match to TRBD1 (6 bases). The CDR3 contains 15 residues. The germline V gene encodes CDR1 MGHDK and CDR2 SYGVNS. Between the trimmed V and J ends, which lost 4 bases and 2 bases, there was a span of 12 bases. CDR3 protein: CASSAASGGNQPQHF. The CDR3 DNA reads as TGTGCCAGCAGTGCCGCCTCAGGGGGCAATCAGCCCCAGCATTTT.

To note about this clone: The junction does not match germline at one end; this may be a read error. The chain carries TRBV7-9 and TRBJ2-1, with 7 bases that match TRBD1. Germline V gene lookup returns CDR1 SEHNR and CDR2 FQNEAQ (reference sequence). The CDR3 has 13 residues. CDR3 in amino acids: CASTLTDRNEQFF. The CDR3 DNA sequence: TGTGCCAGCACCTTAACGGACAGGAATGAGCAGTTCTTC.

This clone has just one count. The CDR3 spells CASTQGGARQPQHF. The CDR3 DNA reads TGTGCCAGCACCCAAGGGGGGGCCCGGCAGCCCCAGCATTTT. The genes are TRBV2 and TRBJ1-5, with D possibly TRBD1 on 6 matching bases. V dropped 7 bases and J dropped 7 bases, with 17 bases sitting between them. Germline CDR1 reads SNHLY; CDR2 reads FYNNEI. The CDR3 runs 14 residues.

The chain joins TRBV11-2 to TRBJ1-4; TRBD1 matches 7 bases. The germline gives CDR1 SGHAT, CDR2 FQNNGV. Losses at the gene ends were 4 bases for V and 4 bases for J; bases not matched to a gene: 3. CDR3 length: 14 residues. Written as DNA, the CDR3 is TGTGCCAGCAGCTACAGGGGAGATAATGAAAAACTGTTTTTT. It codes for CASSYRGDNEKLFF.

The CDR3: CSVEIDEQYF. The CDR3 DNA reads as TGCAGCGTCGAAATAGACGAGCAGTACTTC. The rearrangement joins TRBV29-1 to TRBJ2-7; D gene unclear. This CDR3 is 10 amino acids long. V gave up 6 bases and J gave up 5 bases, with 8 bases separating them. In germline, CDR1 is SQVTM, CDR2 ANQGSEA.

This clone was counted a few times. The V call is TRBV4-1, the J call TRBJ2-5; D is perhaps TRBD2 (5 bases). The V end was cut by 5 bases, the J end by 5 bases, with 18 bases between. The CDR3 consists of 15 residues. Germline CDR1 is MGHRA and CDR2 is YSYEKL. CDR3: CASSIEGTGSETQYF. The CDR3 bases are TGCGCCAGCAGCATTGAGGGCACGGGCTCGGAGACCCAGTACTTC.

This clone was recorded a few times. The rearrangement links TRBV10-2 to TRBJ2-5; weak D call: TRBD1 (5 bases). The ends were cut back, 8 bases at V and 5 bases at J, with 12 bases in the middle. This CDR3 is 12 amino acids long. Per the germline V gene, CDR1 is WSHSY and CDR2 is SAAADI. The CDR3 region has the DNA TGCGCCAGCGGCAGGGTACGGGAGACCCAGTACTTC. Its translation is CASGRVRETQYF.

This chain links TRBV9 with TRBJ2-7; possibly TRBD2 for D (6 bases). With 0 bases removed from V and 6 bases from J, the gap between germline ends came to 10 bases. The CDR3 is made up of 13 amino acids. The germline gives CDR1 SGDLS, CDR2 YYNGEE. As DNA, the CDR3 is TGTGCCAGCAGCGTAGGGGACTGGGGCGAGCAGTACTTC. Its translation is CASSVGDWGEQYF.

The DNA for the CDR3 is TGTGCCAGCAGCTTAGCGGGGGGGGTTAGCAATCAGCCCCAGCATTTT. This gives the protein CASSLAGGVSNQPQHF. The V gene is TRBV7-2, the J gene TRBJ1-5; tentative D call: TRBD1 (5 bases). CDR1 SGHTA and CDR2 FQGNSA come from the germline V gene. The CDR3 has 16 amino acids. Trimming left V 0 bases short and J 0 bases short, with 9 bases between.

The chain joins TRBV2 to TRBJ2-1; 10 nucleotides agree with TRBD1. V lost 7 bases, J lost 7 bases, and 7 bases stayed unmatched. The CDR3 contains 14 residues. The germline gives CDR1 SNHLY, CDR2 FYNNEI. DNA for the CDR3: TGTGCCAGCATAGGACAGGGGGGGGCGAATGAGCAGTTCTTC. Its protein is CASIGQGGANEQFF. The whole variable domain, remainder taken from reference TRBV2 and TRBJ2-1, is EPEVTQTPSHQVTQMGQEVILRCVPISNHLYFYWYRQILGQKVEFLVSFYNNEISEKSEIFDDQFSVERPDGSNFTLKIRSTKLEDSAMYFCASIGQGGANEQFFGPGTRLTVL.

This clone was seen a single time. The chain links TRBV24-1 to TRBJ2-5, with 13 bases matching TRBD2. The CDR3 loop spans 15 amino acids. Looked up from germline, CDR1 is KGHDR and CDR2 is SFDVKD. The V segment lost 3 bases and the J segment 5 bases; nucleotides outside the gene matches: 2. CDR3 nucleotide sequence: TGTGCCACCAGTGATGGACTAGCGGGAGAGGAGACCCAGTACTTC. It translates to CATSDGLAGEETQYF.

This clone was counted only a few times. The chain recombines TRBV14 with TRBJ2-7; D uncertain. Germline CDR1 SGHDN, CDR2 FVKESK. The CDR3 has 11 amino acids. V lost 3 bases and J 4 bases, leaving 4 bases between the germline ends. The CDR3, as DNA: TGTGCCAGCAGCCACGGTTACGAGCAGTACTTC. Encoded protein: CASSHGYEQYF.

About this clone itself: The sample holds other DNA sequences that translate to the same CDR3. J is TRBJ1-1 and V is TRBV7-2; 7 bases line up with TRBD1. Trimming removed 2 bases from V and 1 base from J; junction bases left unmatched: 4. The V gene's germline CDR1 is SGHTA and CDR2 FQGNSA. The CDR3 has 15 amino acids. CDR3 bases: TGTGCCAGCAGCTTAACGACAGGGAGGAACACTGAAGCTTTCTTT. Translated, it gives CASSLTTGRNTEAFF.

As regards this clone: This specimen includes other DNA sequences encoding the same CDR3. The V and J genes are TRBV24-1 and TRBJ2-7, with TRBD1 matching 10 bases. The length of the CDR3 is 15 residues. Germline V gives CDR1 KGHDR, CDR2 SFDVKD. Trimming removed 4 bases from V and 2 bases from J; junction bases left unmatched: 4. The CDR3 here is CATSESGTGAYEQYF. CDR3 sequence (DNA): TGTGCCACCAGTGAGTCCGGGACAGGGGCCTACGAGCAGTACTTC.

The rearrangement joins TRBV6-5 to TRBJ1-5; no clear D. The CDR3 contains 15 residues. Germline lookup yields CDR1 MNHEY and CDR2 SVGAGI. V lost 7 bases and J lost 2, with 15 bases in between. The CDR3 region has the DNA TGTGCCAGCACCCCGTCCAGGAACCGCAATCAGCCCCAGCATTTT. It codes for CASTPSRNRNQPQHF.

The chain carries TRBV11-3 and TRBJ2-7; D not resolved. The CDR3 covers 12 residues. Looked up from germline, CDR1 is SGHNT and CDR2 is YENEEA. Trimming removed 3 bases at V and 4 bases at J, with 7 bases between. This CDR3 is CASSFNWYEQYF. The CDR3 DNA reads TGTGCCAGCAGCTTTAACTGGTACGAGCAGTACTTC.

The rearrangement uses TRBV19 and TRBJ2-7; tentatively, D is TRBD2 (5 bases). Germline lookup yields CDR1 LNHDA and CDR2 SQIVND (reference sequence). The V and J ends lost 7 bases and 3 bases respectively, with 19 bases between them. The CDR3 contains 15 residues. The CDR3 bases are TGTGCCAGTACCTCCAGCGGCTACCCCTTCTACGAGCAGTACTTC. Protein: CASTSSGYPFYEQYF.